Listed below are T cell receptor beta chains from one sample, sequenced in a study of T cells in Graves' hyperthyroidism and ophthalmopathy. MiXCR was run by TCRdb on the multiplex PCR reads, yielding one entry per CDR3 protein. The sample comprises 470,000 or so distinct CDR3 sequences, less than 25% of which are singletons, and approximately 26% rests with the top ten. Sequenced: blood. All receptors come from a man in his late teens or twenties with Graves' hyperthyroidism. Each CDR3 is given with its conserved first and last residue. Each record gives: clone size, V gene, J gene, D gene, CDR3 protein, CDR3 DNA. The D gene is left open where the match is weak. Not all rows give a size; the values are once, few, many and, for expanded clones, a class.

size: NA
V: TRBV7-9
J: TRBJ2-7
D: TRBD1
CDR3: CASRGDSTYEQYF
DNA: TGTGCCAGCAGGGGGGACAGTACCTACGAGCAGTACTTC

size: NA
V: TRBV6-5
J: TRBJ2-6
D: NA
CDR3: CASSYPSGSGANVLTF
DNA: TGTGCCAGCAGTTACCCTTCAGGGTCTGGGGCCAACGTCCTGACTTTC

size: few
V: TRBV28
J: TRBJ1-5
D: TRBD1
CDR3: CASSLWAGTGRNQPQHF
DNA: TGTGCCAGCAGTTTATGGGCCGGGACAGGGCGCAATCAGCCCCAGCATTTT

size: NA
V: TRBV2
J: TRBJ1-6
D: NA
CDR3: CASSESGRSSYNSPLHF
DNA: TGTGCCAGCAGTGAATCGGGCAGGAGCTCCTATAATTCACCCCTCCACTTT

size: many
V: TRBV6-5
J: TRBJ1-5
D: TRBD1
CDR3: CASAYRGLDQPQHF
DNA: TGTGCCAGCGCATACAGGGGGCTCGATCAGCCCCAGCATTTT

size: NA
V: TRBV12-3/TRBV12-4
J: TRBJ2-5
D: TRBD1
CDR3: CASSHDRGVTQETQYF
DNA: TGTGCCAGCAGTCACGACAGGGGGGTAACCCAAGAGACCCAGTACTTC

size: many
V: TRBV2
J: TRBJ2-7
D: NA
CDR3: CASSVRNSYEQYF
DNA: TGTGCCAGCAGTGTCCGTAACAGCTACGAGCAGTACTTC

size: many
V: TRBV28
J: TRBJ2-2
D: NA
CDR3: CASSSTVPGELFF
DNA: TGTGCCAGCAGTTCGACAGTGCCCGGGGAGCTGTTTTTT

size: NA
V: TRBV6-1
J: TRBJ1-5
D: TRBD1
CDR3: CASNPTGTGSNQPQHF
DNA: TGTGCCAGCAACCCAACCGGGACAGGGAGCAATCAGCCCCAGCATTTT

size: many
V: TRBV12-3/TRBV12-4
J: TRBJ1-2
D: NA
CDR3: CASSLEWEGYTF
DNA: TGTGCCAGCAGTTTAGAGTGGGAGGGCTACACCTTC

size: few
V: TRBV7-9
J: TRBJ2-7
D: NA
CDR3: CASSRRGGEQYF
DNA: TGTGCCAGCAGTCGTCGAGGTGGCGAGCAGTACTTC

size: NA
V: TRBV7-9
J: TRBJ2-5
D: NA
CDR3: CASSLAGQPPQETQYF
DNA: TGTGCCAGCAGCTTAGCTGGTCAGCCACCACAAGAGACCCAGTACTTC

size: many
V: TRBV6-5
J: TRBJ2-7
D: NA
CDR3: CASSNFRDHSYEQYF
DNA: TGTGCCAGCAGCAACTTCCGGGACCACTCCTACGAGCAGTACTTC

size: many
V: TRBV7-8
J: TRBJ1-5
D: NA
CDR3: CASSANRGNQPQHF
DNA: TGTGCCAGCAGCGCTAACAGGGGCAATCAGCCCCAGCATTTT

size: many
V: TRBV12-3/TRBV12-4
J: TRBJ1-1
D: NA
CDR3: CASSFPLNTEAFF
DNA: TGTGCCAGCAGTTTCCCCCTGAACACTGAAGCTTTCTTT

size: NA
V: TRBV11-1
J: TRBJ1-1
D: NA
CDR3: CASSLEPGAAAFF
DNA: TGTGCCAGCAGCTTAGAGCCAGGGGCTGCCGCTTTCTTT

size: NA
V: TRBV20-1
J: TRBJ1-1
D: NA
CDR3: CSARGLLPEAFF
DNA: TGCAGTGCTAGAGGCCTGTTACCTGAAGCTTTCTTT

size: few
V: TRBV20-1
J: TRBJ2-7
D: TRBD2
CDR3: CSAGTSGYYEQYF
DNA: TGCAGTGCCGGGACTAGCGGATATTACGAGCAGTACTTC

size: few
V: TRBV12-3/TRBV12-4
J: TRBJ1-5
D: NA
CDR3: CASSLSPASNQPQHF
DNA: TGTGCCAGCAGCTTAAGTCCCGCTAGCAATCAGCCCCAGCATTTT

size: many
V: TRBV10-3
J: TRBJ1-3
D: TRBD1
CDR3: CAISEWDRGLGPSGNTIYF
DNA: TGTGCCATCAGTGAGTGGGACAGGGGGCTAGGCCCCTCTGGAAACACCATATATTTT

size: NA
V: TRBV6-1
J: TRBJ2-6
D: NA
CDR3: CASRALSGANVLTF
DNA: TGTGCCAGCAGGGCGCTCTCTGGGGCCAACGTCCTGACTTTC

size: NA
V: TRBV27
J: TRBJ1-2
D: TRBD1
CDR3: CASSSPTGGVGYTF
DNA: TGTGCCAGCAGTTCCCCGACAGGGGGTGTAGGCTACACCTTC

size: NA
V: TRBV11-2
J: TRBJ2-7
D: NA
CDR3: CASSQILGSSHEQYF
DNA: TGTGCCAGCAGCCAGATCTTAGGGTCCAGCCACGAGCAGTACTTC

size: NA
V: TRBV15
J: TRBJ2-5
D: TRBD2
CDR3: CATSTLGGRARETQYF
DNA: TGTGCCACCAGCACCCTGGGCGGGAGGGCCCGAGAGACCCAGTACTTC

size: few
V: TRBV12-3/TRBV12-4
J: TRBJ1-5
D: TRBD1
CDR3: CASRGQGGQAQHF
DNA: TGTGCCAGCAGGGGACAGGGGGGGCAGGCCCAGCATTTT

size: many
V: TRBV4-1
J: TRBJ1-1
D: NA
CDR3: CASSQYDTEAFF
DNA: TGCGCCAGCAGCCAATACGACACTGAAGCTTTCTTT

size: many
V: TRBV7-8
J: TRBJ2-5
D: TRBD2
CDR3: CASSLTRLAGVQETQYF
DNA: TGTGCCAGCAGCTTAACGAGACTAGCGGGGGTTCAAGAGACCCAGTACTTC

size: many
V: TRBV28
J: TRBJ1-2
D: NA
CDR3: CASSLRGGRVLGYTF
DNA: TGTGCCAGCAGTTTACGCGGGGGGCGCGTGTTAGGCTACACCTTC